A single sample is the source of the 29 T cell receptor beta chains below, sequenced in a study of identical twins (TCRdb year 2016). Libraries were made using 5' RACE. This sample was sequenced with an Illumina HiSeq 2000. The public reads were quality trimmed at Q25 with fastp and then assembled into clones with MiXCR by TCRdb, keeping productive beta chains. Rows merge per CDR3 protein into single entries with the most common DNA and genes. Recorded for this sample are approximately 530,000 distinct CDR3 sequences; 20% to 25% of them occurred a single time. The ten largest make up 0.4% to 0.6% of the sample. This sample was shared with a second study, whose subject was yellow fever vaccine responses in identical twins.

Sequencing input: CD4+ T cells sorted from blood. The receptors were sampled from a woman aged 18-29 years in good health.

The genes are TRBV7-6 and TRBJ2-7; 12 bases are shared with TRBD1. Trimming removed 1 base from V and 7 bases from J; junction bases left unmatched: 5. Germline V gene data show CDR1 as SGHVS and CDR2 as FNYEAQ. The CDR3 is made up of 15 amino acids. The CDR3 here is CASSLGGQGAREQYF. Written as DNA, the CDR3 is TGTGCCAGCAGCTTAGGGGGACAGGGGGCAAGGGAGCAGTACTTC.

This clonotype was counted between two and nine times. The V and J genes are TRBV5-1 and TRBJ2-2; D is unclear. The germline V gene has CDR1 SGHRS and CDR2 YFSETQ. The V and J ends lost 4 bases and 0 bases respectively, with 10 bases between them. This CDR3 comprises 15 residues. For the CDR3, the DNA is TGCGCCAGCAGCCCTACAGCTACGAACACCGGGGAGCTGTTTTTT. This sequence encodes CASSPTATNTGELFF.

The table lists this clonotype with a few counts. The rearrangement links TRBV12-3 or TRBV12-4 to TRBJ2-3; D may be TRBD1 (6 bases). The CDR3 spans 14 residues. Trimming took 6 bases from V and 0 from J, leaving 10 bases between them. In nucleotides, the CDR3 is TGTGCCAGCAGCAGGGGAATTAGCACAGATACGCAGTATTTT. It is translated as CASSRGISTDTQYF.

The CDR3 coding sequence is TGCGCCAGCACTTCGGGACTAGCGGGACAGTTCTTC. This sequence encodes CASTSGLAGQFF. V and J are TRBV5-1 and TRBJ2-1, with 13 positions matching TRBD2. There are 12 residues in the CDR3. The trim removed 6 bases at V and 13 bases at J, leaving 4 bases unmatched. Germline CDR1 is SGHRS and CDR2 is YFSETQ.

The genes are TRBV7-9 and TRBJ2-3; a weak D match, TRBD2 (6 bases). Between the trimmed V and J ends, which lost 2 bases and 1 base, there was a span of 16 bases. This CDR3 region has 17 residues. The germline CDR1 and CDR2 sequences are SEHNR and FQNEAQ (reference sequence). The CDR3 loop reads CASSLFLSGSGTDTQYF. The CDR3 DNA sequence: TGTGCCAGCAGCTTATTTCTTTCCGGGAGTGGCACAGATACGCAGTATTTT. The entire variable domain, with the rest obtained from reference TRBV7-9 and TRBJ2-3, is as follows: DTGVSQNPRHKITKRGQNVTFRCDPISEHNRLYWYRQTLGQGPEFLTYFQNEAQLEKSRLLSDRFSAERPKGSFSTLEIQRTEQGDSAMYLCASSLFLSGSGTDTQYFGPGTRLTVL.

There are a few counts of this clonotype. V usage is TRBV11-2 and J usage is TRBJ2-1; no reliable D call. CDR1 SGHAT and CDR2 FQNNGV come from the germline V gene. This CDR3 has 13 amino acids. Trimming took off 1 base at V and 9 bases at J, with 10 bases between the two ends. The CDR3 reads CASSLGSVSEQFF. DNA for the CDR3: TGTGCCAGCAGCTTAGGGTCAGTTTCTGAGCAGTTCTTC. The variable domain in full, completed from reference TRBV11-2 and TRBJ2-1, reads EAGVAQSPRYKIIEKRQSVAFWCNPISGHATLYWYQQILGQGPKLLIQFQNNGVVDDSQLPKDRFSAERLKGVDSTLKIQPAKLEDSAVYLCASSLGSVSEQFFGPGTRLTVL.

This clonotype was recorded a few times. The chain is built from TRBV7-2 and TRBJ1-5; D is unclear. This CDR3 contains 15 residues. Germline V CDR1 and CDR2: SGHTA, FQGNSA. Between the trimmed V and J ends, which lost 4 bases and 0 bases, there was a span of 10 bases. The DNA of the CDR3 is TGTGCCAGCAGCTCCCAGGTGTATAGCAATCAGCCCCAGCATTTT. Its translation is CASSSQVYSNQPQHF.

This clonotype appeared a few times. The CDR3 sequence is CASSKSDSNYGYTF. The CDR3 nucleotides are TGCGCCAGCAGCAAGTCGGACAGCAACTATGGCTACACCTTC. The chain links TRBV5-1 to TRBJ1-2, with D maybe TRBD1 (6 bases). The length of the CDR3 is 14 residues. Trimming removed 4 bases at V and 2 bases at J, with 12 bases between. In germline, CDR1 is SGHRS, CDR2 YFSETQ.

The chain combines TRBV5-1 with TRBJ2-1; D is uncertain. The V gene lost 7 bases and the J gene lost 9 bases, with 14 bases spanning the gap. Germline V lookup: CDR1 SGHRS, CDR2 YFSETQ. The length of the CDR3 is 12 residues. The DNA of the CDR3 is TGCGCCAGCGCCATTGGAACCGGTGAGCAGTTCTTC. Encoded protein: CASAIGTGEQFF.

The table lists this clonotype with a few counts. The chain carries TRBV11-3 and TRBJ2-2, with 13 bases that match TRBD2. The V segment lost 5 bases and the J segment 4 bases; nucleotides outside the gene matches: 4. Germline V gene data show CDR1 as SGHNT and CDR2 as YENEEA. The length of the CDR3 is 16 residues. The CDR3 DNA sequence: TGTGCCAGCAGCCCCGGGACTAGCGGGGTCACCGGGGAGCTGTTTTTT. Its protein is CASSPGTSGVTGELFF. The full variable domain, with the rest looked up from reference TRBV11-3 and TRBJ2-2, is EAGVVQSPRYKIIEKKQPVAFWCNPISGHNTLYWYLQNLGQGPELLIRYENEEAVDDSQLPKDRFSAERLKGVDSTLKIQPAELGDSAVYLCASSPGTSGVTGELFFGEGSRLTVL.

As for this clonotype: At one end, the junction sequence differs from germline, possibly due to a read error. The rearrangement links TRBV5-6 to TRBJ2-1, with 7 bases lining up with TRBD2. Germline V gene lookup returns CDR1 SGHDT and CDR2 YYEEEE. This CDR3 has 18 amino acids. CDR3 coding DNA: TGTGCCAGCAGCTCCTTAAGGACCCTAGCGGTCTCCTACAATGGGCAGTTCTTC. Amino acids: CASSSLRTLAVSYNGQFF.

The gene calls are TRBV5-1 and TRBJ2-1; 8 bases fit TRBD2. Germline values: CDR1 SGHRS, CDR2 YFSETQ. The CDR3 contains 18 residues. The ends lost 3 bases at V and 5 bases at J; junction bases unmatched: 16. This CDR3 is CASSSVLVSGGNNNEQFF. The CDR3 DNA sequence: TGCGCCAGCAGCTCGGTCCTCGTCTCGGGGGGGAATAACAATGAGCAGTTCTTC.

V usage is TRBV11-2 and J usage is TRBJ1-1; 7 positions agree with TRBD1. Trimming cost V 4 bases and J 0 bases; bases outside gene matches: 11. Looked up from germline, CDR1 is SGHAT and CDR2 is FQNNGV. This CDR3 spans 17 amino acids. The CDR3 coding sequence is TGTGCCAGCAGCTCTCCGACAGGGCGTTTGGTGAACACTGAAGCTTTCTTT. Encoded protein: CASSSPTGRLVNTEAFF. Full variable domain (outside the CDR3, taken from reference TRBV11-2 and TRBJ1-1): EAGVAQSPRYKIIEKRQSVAFWCNPISGHATLYWYQQILGQGPKLLIQFQNNGVVDDSQLPKDRFSAERLKGVDSTLKIQPAKLEDSAVYLCASSSPTGRLVNTEAFFGQGTRLTVV.

The rearrangement joins TRBV6-1 to TRBJ2-1; 9 bases align to TRBD2. The CDR3 sequence is 14 residues long. Trimming at V came to 3 bases and at J to 6 bases, leaving 3 bases not matched to a gene. Germline-derived CDR1 and CDR2 are MNHNS and SASEGT. The CDR3 reads CASSEREGRNEQFF. DNA of the CDR3: TGTGCCAGCAGTGAGCGGGAGGGCCGCAATGAGCAGTTCTTC.

This clonotype was counted only a few times. The chain combines TRBV28 with TRBJ2-7, with TRBD2 identical over 13 bases. The junction had 13 bases not matched to a gene; V was cut back by 4 bases and J by 4 bases. The CDR3 contains 18 residues. Germline-derived CDR1 and CDR2 are MDHEN and SYDVKM. CDR3 nucleotides: TGTGCCAGCAGTTCTCCAATATTACTAGCGGGGGGGCTGTACGAGCAGTACGTC. It codes for CASSSPILLAGGLYEQYV.

The chain employs TRBV7-6 and TRBJ2-5, with TRBD2 matching over 8 bases. CDR3 size: 17 residues. CDR1 is SGHVS and CDR2 is FNYEAQ in the germline V gene. V was pared by 0 bases and J by 4 bases, with 10 bases of the junction left unmatched. The CDR3 nucleotides are TGTGCCAGCAGCTTAGCTTACCCGGCCACTAGCGGAGAGACCCAGTACTTC. Amino acid sequence: CASSLAYPATSGETQYF.

The chain is built from TRBV6-5 and TRBJ2-7; 9 bases agree with TRBD2. The CDR3 contains 11 residues. Germline CDR1 and CDR2: MNHEY and SVGAGI. With 5 bases clipped from V and 12 bases from J, the junction kept 5 bases outside the gene matches. The CDR3: CASSKAGGLYF. CDR3 in DNA: TGTGCCAGCAGTAAAGCGGGAGGTCTGTACTTC.

The chain recombines TRBV7-9 with TRBJ2-1; 10 bases map to TRBD2. CDR1 is SEHNR, CDR2 FQNEAQ, per germline (reference sequence). Trimming took 5 bases from V and 9 from J; bases not matched to a gene: 10. The CDR3 covers 15 residues. The CDR3 DNA follows: TGTGCCAGCAGCCCACTAGCGGGAAAGGGAGGTGAGCAGTTCTTC. Translated, it gives CASSPLAGKGGEQFF.

This clonotype showed up just a few times. The V call is TRBV10-3, the J call TRBJ1-1; no definite D call. Germline V gene sequence: CDR1 ENHRY, CDR2 SYGVKD. With 7 bases removed from V and 2 bases from J, the gap between germline ends came to 5 bases. This CDR3 spans 11 amino acids. The CDR3 DNA reads TGTGCCATCATGAAAAACACTGAAGCTTTCTTT. Translating gives CAIMKNTEAFF.

The chain uses TRBV28 and TRBJ2-5, with 8 bases aligning to TRBD1. Unmatched junction bases numbered 8, after V lost 6 bases and J lost 5 bases. The CDR3 totals 14 residues. The V gene's germline CDR1 is MDHEN and CDR2 SYDVKM. The CDR3 loop reads CASRSRGLGETQYF. The CDR3, as DNA: TGTGCCAGCAGAAGCAGGGGGCTCGGGGAGACCCAGTACTTC. The full variable domain, completed using reference TRBV28 and TRBJ2-5, is DVKVTQSSRYLVKRTGEKVFLECVQDMDHENMFWYRQDPGLGLRLIYFSYDVKMKEKGDIPEGYSVSREKKERFSLILESASTNQTSMYLCASRSRGLGETQYFGPGTRLLVL.

The chain joins TRBV6-1 to TRBJ2-7; a possible D gene is TRBD2 (6 bases). The CDR3 extends over 14 amino acids. The V gene lost 4 bases and the J gene lost 3 bases, with 13 bases spanning the gap. Germline assignment: CDR1 MNHNS and CDR2 SASEGT. CDR3 nucleotides: TGTGCCAGCAGTGTTAGCGGAGTGGGCTACGAGCAGTACGTC. Protein sequence: CASSVSGVGYEQYV.

This clonotype came up a few times. The chain joins TRBV27 to TRBJ2-3; possibly TRBD2 for D (6 bases). The CDR3 covers 12 residues. The germline V and J ends were trimmed by 10 bases and 3 bases, with 11 bases remaining between them. Germline V lookup: CDR1 MNHEY, CDR2 SMNVEV (reference sequence). DNA of the CDR3: TGTGCCACGGGAGTATATACAGATACGCAGTATTTT. This sequence encodes CATGVYTDTQYF.

This rearrangement joins TRBV10-3 to TRBJ2-3, with 7 bases aligning to TRBD2. This CDR3 has 16 residues. Trimming at V came to 5 bases and at J to 2 bases, leaving 10 bases not matched to a gene. Germline lookup yields CDR1 ENHRY and CDR2 SYGVKD. The CDR3 protein is CAISPLGGSNTDTQYF. The CDR3 bases are TGTGCCATCAGTCCTTTGGGGGGGAGCAACACAGATACGCAGTATTTT.

Concerning this clonotype itself: No conserved phenylalanine or tryptophan ends this CDR3, so it is likely a read error. The chain recombines TRBV19 with TRBJ2-3, with D unresolved. The CDR3 has 15 residues. The V end was cut by 3 bases, the J end by 2 bases, with 12 bases between. CDR1 and CDR2 (germline): LNHDA, SQIVND (reference sequence). This chain's CDR3 is CASSITRGDTDTQYL. DNA of the CDR3: TGTGCCAGTAGTATTACACGTGGGGACACAGATACGCAGTATTTA.

V gene TRBV29-1 combines with J gene TRBJ2-7; no clear D. CDR1 is SQVTM and CDR2 is ANQGSEA in the germline V gene. CDR3 length: 15 residues. V shed 1 base and J shed 2 bases, with 15 bases lying between them. The CDR3: CSVEGMAEAPYEQYF. CDR3 sequence (DNA): TGCAGCGTTGAAGGAATGGCAGAGGCTCCCTACGAGCAGTACTTC.

The rearrangement links TRBV5-5 to TRBJ2-1; 9 bases line up with TRBD2. J was trimmed by 6 bases and V by 0 bases; bases with no gene match: 4. This CDR3 contains 15 residues. The germline gives CDR1 SGHKS, CDR2 YYEKEE (reference sequence). This CDR3 reads CASSLGSSGTNEQFF. The DNA for the CDR3 is TGTGCCAGCAGCTTGGGGTCTAGCGGGACCAATGAGCAGTTCTTC.

This clonotype was counted a few times. J is TRBJ1-6 and V is TRBV28, with TRBD1 identical over 10 bases. The CDR3 loop spans 13 amino acids. After removal of 8 bases from V and 8 bases from J, the junction contained 3 bases not matched to a gene. Germline CDR1 reads MDHEN; CDR2 reads SYDVKM. The CDR3 DNA reads as TGTGCCAGCGGGGGGACAGGGGATTCACCCCTCCACTTT. It yields the protein CASGGTGDSPLHF.

The rearrangement uses TRBV29-1 and TRBJ2-7; TRBD1 agrees at 9 bases. The CDR3 contains 13 residues. Germline V gene data show CDR1 as SQVTM and CDR2 as ANQGSEA. V gave up 7 bases and J gave up 5 bases; unmatched junction bases: 9. CDR3 nucleotides: TGCAGCGCGTCGGACAGGGGAGGGGACGAGCAGTACTTC. This translates into CSASDRGGDEQYF.

This clonotype was seen a few times. The J gene is TRBJ2-3, the V gene TRBV7-9; D gene uncertain. The germline gives CDR1 SEHNR, CDR2 FQNEAQ (reference sequence). The CDR3 runs 15 residues. Trimming stripped 0 bases from V and 5 bases from J, with 12 bases between. CDR3: CASSLALSVRDTQYF. As DNA, the CDR3 is TGTGCCAGCAGCTTAGCGCTGAGCGTGAGAGATACGCAGTATTTT.